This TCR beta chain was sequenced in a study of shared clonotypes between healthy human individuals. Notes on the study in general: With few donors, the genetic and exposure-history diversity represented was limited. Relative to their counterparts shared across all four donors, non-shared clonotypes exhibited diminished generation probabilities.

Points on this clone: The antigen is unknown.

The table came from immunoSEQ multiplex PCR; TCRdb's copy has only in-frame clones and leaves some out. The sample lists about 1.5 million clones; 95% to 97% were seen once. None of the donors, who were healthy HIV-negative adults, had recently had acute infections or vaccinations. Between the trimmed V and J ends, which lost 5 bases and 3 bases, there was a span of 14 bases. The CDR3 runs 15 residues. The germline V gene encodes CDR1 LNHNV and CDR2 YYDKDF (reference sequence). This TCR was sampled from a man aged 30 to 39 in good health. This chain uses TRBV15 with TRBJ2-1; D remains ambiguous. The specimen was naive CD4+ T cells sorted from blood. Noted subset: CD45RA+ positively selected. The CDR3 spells CATSPERPNYNEQFF. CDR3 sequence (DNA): TGTGCCACCAGCCCTGAGCGCCCAAACTACAATGAGCAGTTCTTC.